The sequence of this T cell receptor beta chain was determined in a study of beta chain features in type 1 diabetes. Study-level findings and limits: Whatever favoring of shorter templates PCR might show would apply equally to patients and controls.

The CDR3 has 14 residues. V lost 6 bases, J lost 8 bases, and 19 bases lay in between. Looked up from germline, CDR1 is MNHEY and CDR2 is SVGAGI. The authors took one heparinised blood draw, averaging about 120 mL, from each donor. This clone was counted only a few times. Its antigen is still unknown. What was sequenced were expressed TCRB transcripts, since all of the isolated RNA had been reverse transcribed. Libraries were prepared by immunoSEQ multiplex PCR; TCRdb keeps only in-frame clonotypes and omits some of them. In the table there are some 410,000 clones, over 11% of which are singletons. The receptor comes from a man younger than 45 in good health. Source material: naive CD4+ T cells from blood. J is TRBJ1-2 and V is TRBV6-5; D is ambiguous. The chain's CDR3 is CASRKDGKIGGYTF. CDR3 coding DNA: TGTGCCAGCAGAAAGGACGGAAAGATCGGGGGCTACACCTTC.